This TCR beta chain was sequenced during a study of cytomegalovirus exposure and HLA in healthy donors. Study context: The 550 to 700 first-cohort repertoires and the 95 to 150 validation repertoires shared the same platform, a later analysis reported. Whole-study results and caveats: The listing of roughly 160 TCR beta chains classed them as cytomegalovirus-associated. The dataset shows that most TCR sequences were rare, while some public TCRs occurred in many donors.

TCRdb's copy holds only in-frame clones and misses some; the assay was immunoSEQ multiplex PCR. The table includes 73,000 or so clones, just under 95% detected once. This CDR3 spans 14 amino acids. J was trimmed by 6 bases and V by 5 bases; bases with no gene match: 7. Germline-derived CDR1 and CDR2 are MDHEN and SYDVKM. A note on this clone: What it binds is unknown.

Separate from the roughly 720-subject first cohort was the 120-subject validation cohort, to which the donors belonged. The chain combines TRBV28 with TRBJ2-1; 7 bases are shared with TRBD2. Sequenced input: PBMCs. The sequence derives from a woman between 18 and 30 years old in good health and CMV-seropositive. CDR3 protein: CASSPRTGGNEQFF. The CDR3 nucleotides read TGTGCCAGCAGTCCACGCACGGGGGGCAATGAGCAGTTCTTC.